This TCR beta chain originates from a study of blood T cell repertoires in COVID-19. At the level of the study: The United States, Italy and Spain were the sources of the acute and convalescent COVID-19 samples.

The CDR3 contains 15 residues. CDR1 and CDR2 from the germline V gene are SGHRS and YFSETQ. V was clipped by 7 bases and J by 2 bases; unmatched bases: 11. Clones were read by immunoSEQ multiplex PCR, and TCRdb kept only the in-frame ones, dropping some. The repertoire holds roughly 250,000 clones, with approximately 80% as singletons. This clone was seen only a few times. This TCR was sampled from a woman aged 60-75 years with active or convalescent COVID-19. The chain links TRBV5-1 to TRBJ2-7; 8 bases map to TRBD2. Sequenced input: peripheral blood. CDR3 loop: CASAIGRGAAYEQYF. The CDR3 DNA reads TGCGCCAGCGCAATCGGGAGGGGTGCGGCCTACGAGCAGTACTTC.